This TCR beta chain was found in a study of CD8+ T cells in alopecia areata. For the study at large: Administration of oral tofacitinib to treated patients was at 5 to 10 mg twice daily.

RNA extraction was followed by reverse transcription into cDNA, which acted as the sequencing template. Repertoires were generated with immunoSEQ multiplex PCR, while TCRdb's copy carries only in-frame clones and drops some. In the table there are roughly 75,000 clones, 55% to 75% of which are singletons. V gave up 0 bases and J gave up 6 bases; unmatched junction bases: 5. Germline CDR1 is LGHNA and CDR2 is YSLEER. This CDR3 comprises 15 residues. Lesional scalp punch biopsies and peripheral blood were collected from alopecia areata patients. The authors sorted CD4+ and CD8+ T cells from PBMCs. The sequencing used CD8+ T cells sorted from blood, collected at week 0. The TCR originated in a human donor with alopecia areata. The genes are TRBV4-3 and TRBJ2-3, with 8 nucleotides matching TRBD2. This CDR3 reads CASSQEGLVGDTQYF. The CDR3 nucleotides read TGCGCCAGCAGCCAAGAGGGACTAGTCGGGGATACGCAGTATTTT.